The clone carrying this TCR beta chain was detected ten times or more. Its specificity is not known. This specimen belongs to a study of shared clonotypes between healthy human individuals. General observations from the study: Generation probabilities were higher for clonotypes shared across all four sorted-subset donors than for unshared ones.

Produced via immunoSEQ multiplex PCR; TCRdb's table is partial and in-frame only. The repertoire consists of over a million clones, with around four fifths occurring once and the leading ten covering 1.4%. Germline assignment: CDR1 MGHRA and CDR2 YSYEKL. J lost 3 bases, V lost 0 bases, and 8 bases had no gene match. This CDR3 is built from 17 residues. All the donors were Caucasian adults who lived in Nashville, Tennessee. The rearrangement uses TRBV4-1 and TRBJ2-1, with 7 nucleotides matching TRBD2. The sample was memory CD4+ T cells sorted from blood. Subset of the sample: CD45RA-negative fraction. The sequence came from a man aged 18 to 30 in good health. The CDR3 region has the DNA TGCGCCAGCAGCCAAGATCCGACGGGGGGATACTACAATGAGCAGTTCTTC. Amino acids: CASSQDPTGGYYNEQFF.